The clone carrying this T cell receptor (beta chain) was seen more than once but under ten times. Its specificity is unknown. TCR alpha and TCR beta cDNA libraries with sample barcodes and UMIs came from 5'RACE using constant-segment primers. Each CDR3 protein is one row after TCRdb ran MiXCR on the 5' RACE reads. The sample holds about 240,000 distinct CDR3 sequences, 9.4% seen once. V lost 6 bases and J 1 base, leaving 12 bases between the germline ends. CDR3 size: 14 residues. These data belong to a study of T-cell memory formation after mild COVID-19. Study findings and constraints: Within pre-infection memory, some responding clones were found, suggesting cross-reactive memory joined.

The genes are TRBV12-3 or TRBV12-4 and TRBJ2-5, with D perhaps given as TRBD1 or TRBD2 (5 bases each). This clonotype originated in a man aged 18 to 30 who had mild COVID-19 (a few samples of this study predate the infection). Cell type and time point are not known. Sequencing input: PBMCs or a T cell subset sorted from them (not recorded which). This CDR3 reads CASSNRRIQETQYF. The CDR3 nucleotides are TGTGCCAGCAGCAACAGGAGGATCCAAGAGACCCAGTACTTC.